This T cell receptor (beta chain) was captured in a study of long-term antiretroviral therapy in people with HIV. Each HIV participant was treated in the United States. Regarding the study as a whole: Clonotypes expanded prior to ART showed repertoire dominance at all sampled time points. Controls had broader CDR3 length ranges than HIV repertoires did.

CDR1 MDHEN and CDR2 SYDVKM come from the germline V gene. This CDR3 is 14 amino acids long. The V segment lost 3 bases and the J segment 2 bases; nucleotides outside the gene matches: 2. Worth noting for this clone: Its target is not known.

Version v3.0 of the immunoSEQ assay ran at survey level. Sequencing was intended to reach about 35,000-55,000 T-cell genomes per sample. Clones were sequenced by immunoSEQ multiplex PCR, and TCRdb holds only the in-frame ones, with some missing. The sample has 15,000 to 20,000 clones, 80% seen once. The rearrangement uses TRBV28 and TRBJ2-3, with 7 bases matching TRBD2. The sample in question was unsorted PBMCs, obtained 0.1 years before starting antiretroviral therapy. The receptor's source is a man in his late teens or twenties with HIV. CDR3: CASSFGGVTDTQYF. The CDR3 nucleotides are TGTGCCAGCAGTTTTGGGGGGGTCACAGATACGCAGTATTTT.